The 8 T cell receptor beta chains below were found in one sample sequenced in a study of blood T cells in healthy people across ages. A second PCR of roughly 7 to 11 cycles used a sample-barcoded 5' primer and a J-beta primer mix. MiXCR, run by TCRdb on the 5' RACE reads, gives a single entry per CDR3 protein. The sample consists of over 1,500,000 distinct CDR3 sequences, about 50% of them appearing once. The sequenced sample consisted of blood. These TCRs come from a woman in her 40s in good health.

The chain carries TRBV6-5 and TRBJ1-2; 9 nucleotides match TRBD1. With V trimmed by 6 bases and J by 4 bases, 9 bases remained unmatched. The CDR3 loop spans 15 amino acids. Germline-derived CDR1 and CDR2 are MNHEY and SVGAGI. DNA of the CDR3: TGTGCCAGCAGACCAGACAGGGGGATGCTCTATGGCTACACCTTC. As protein: CASRPDRGMLYGYTF.

This rearrangement joins TRBV7-2 to TRBJ1-5; TRBD1 might be the D (5 bases). The CDR3 loop spans 15 amino acids. CDR1 is SGHTA and CDR2 is FQGNSA in the germline V gene. The ends were cut back, 5 bases at V and 3 bases at J, with 14 bases in the middle. The CDR3 bases are TGTGCCAGCAGCCCAATGGGGGGGGACAATCAGCCCCAGCATTTT. It codes for CASSPMGGDNQPQHF.

This sequence joins TRBV20-1 and TRBJ1-2; TRBD1 aligns across 8 bases. The CDR3 spans 13 residues. Trimming cost V 0 bases and J 8 bases; bases outside gene matches: 5. Germline V gene sequence: CDR1 DFQATT, CDR2 SNEGSKA (reference sequence). The CDR3 here is CSARETGVKGYTF. CDR3 DNA sequence: TGCAGTGCTAGAGAGACAGGGGTGAAGGGCTACACCTTC.

This clonotype was seen only once. The chain combines TRBV20-1 with TRBJ2-5, with D tentatively TRBD1 or TRBD2 (6 bases each). Germline V gene data show CDR1 as DFQATT and CDR2 as SNEGSKA (reference sequence). Trimming shortened V by 7 bases and J by 0 bases, and 24 bases separated the two germline ends. This CDR3 is built from 17 residues. CDR3 nucleotides: TGCAGTGTTATTTCCCGGGGGCCCACGCCGTACCAAGAGACCCAGTACTTC. Its translation: CSVISRGPTPYQETQYF.

The J gene is TRBJ2-5, the V gene TRBV6-5, with 11 positions matching TRBD2. Germline V gives CDR1 MNHEY, CDR2 SVGAGI. The CDR3 runs 14 residues. Trimming at V came to 6 bases and at J to 5 bases, leaving 5 bases not matched to a gene. DNA of the CDR3: TGTGCCAGCAGAACTAGCGGGGGCTTGGAGACCCAGTACTTC. Its protein product is CASRTSGGLETQYF.

The chain is built from TRBV7-9 and TRBJ2-1, with 7 bases lining up with TRBD1. Unmatched junction bases numbered 14, after V lost 0 bases and J lost 3 bases. Germline lookup yields CDR1 SEHNR and CDR2 FQNEAQ (reference sequence). The CDR3 consists of 19 residues. CDR3 sequence (DNA): TGTGCCAGCAGCTTAGCGGGGTTCCGCAGGGACAGACTCTACAATGAGCAGTTCTTC. Protein: CASSLAGFRRDRLYNEQFF.

This clonotype was recorded at least ten times. Germline is not matched at one junction end, which may reflect a read error. This chain connects TRBV5-1 to TRBJ1-6; TRBD1 might be the D (5 bases). The germline CDR1 and CDR2 sequences are SGHRS and YFSETQ. The CDR3 extends over 14 amino acids. The DNA of the CDR3 is TGTGCCAGCAGCTTGGGGGGTCAGGACTCACCCCTCCACTTT. Protein product: CASSLGGQDSPLHF.

This clonotype was seen a handful of times. J is TRBJ2-3 and V is TRBV7-2; 12 bases line up with TRBD2. Germline CDR1 is SGHTA and CDR2 is FQGNSA. V shed 4 bases and J 2 bases; nucleotides not matched to a gene: 7. The CDR3 spans 17 residues. CDR3: CASSYHGLAGPTDTQYF. Here the CDR3 DNA reads TGTGCCAGCAGCTACCATGGACTAGCGGGGCCCACAGATACGCAGTATTTT.